These 23 T cell receptor beta chains were sequenced from one sample in a study of CD8+ T cells in alopecia areata. Treatment of the sample: oral pan-JAK inhibitor, 5-10 mg twice daily. The authors extracted RNA and reverse transcribed it into cDNA as the sequencing template. Generated by immunoSEQ multiplex PCR, the TCRdb table keeps only in-frame clones and is missing some. Here the sample spans 150,000 to 200,000 clones, 50% to 60% being singletons. This specimen was CD4+ T cells sorted from blood, taken at week 4, from a patient treated with tofacitinib. The receptors stem from a human donor with alopecia areata.

The table lists this clone with a count of one. V gene TRBV4-2 combines with J gene TRBJ2-2, with 7 bases aligning to TRBD1. The V and J ends lost 4 bases and 5 bases, in that order; junction bases with no gene match: 4. Germline V CDR1 and CDR2: LGHNA, YNFKEQ. The CDR3 length is 14 residues. The CDR3 region has the DNA TGTGCCAGCAGCCCCAAGACAGGGACCGGGGAGCTGTTTTTT. Translating it yields CASSPKTGTGELFF.

This clone was picked up one time. The rearrangement uses TRBV15 and TRBJ2-5; perhaps D is TRBD1 or TRBD2 (6 bases each). CDR3 length equals 12 residues. The ends were cut back, 6 bases at V and 5 bases at J, with 10 bases in the middle. Germline CDR1 reads LNHNV; CDR2 reads YYDKDF (reference sequence). CDR3 DNA sequence: TGTGCCACCAGGGGGGCGGGGGAGACCCAGTACTTC. It encodes CATRGAGETQYF.

CDR3 bases: TGCGCCAGCAGCTCTGGTGGGACAGATAATTCACCCCTCCACTTT. Protein: CASSSGGTDNSPLHF. The J gene is TRBJ1-6, the V gene TRBV5-1, with 7 bases fitting TRBD1. Unmatched junction bases numbered 5, after V lost 3 bases and J lost 5 bases. Germline-derived CDR1 and CDR2 are SGHRS and YFSETQ. This CDR3 comprises 15 residues.

J is TRBJ2-6 and V is TRBV30; 11 nucleotides line up with TRBD1. After removal of 4 bases from V and 11 bases from J, the junction contained 4 bases not matched to a gene. The CDR3 runs to 13 residues. Germline V gene sequence: CDR1 GTSNPN, CDR2 SVGIG (reference sequence). CDR3 coding DNA: TGTGCCTGGACCCGGGACAGGGGGGACGTCCTGACTTTC. Its protein product is CAWTRDRGDVLTF.

The genes are TRBV29-1 and TRBJ1-6; TRBD1 agrees at 8 bases. CDR1 is SQVTM and CDR2 is ANQGSEA in the germline V gene. The V and J ends lost 4 bases and 8 bases, in that order; junction bases with no gene match: 4. This CDR3 has 13 amino acids. The CDR3 DNA is TGCAGCGTTGGTGTGACAGGGGATTCACCCCTCCACTTT. As protein: CSVGVTGDSPLHF. Together with reference TRBV29-1 and TRBJ1-6, the CDR3 gives the full variable domain: SAVISQKPSRDICQRGTSLTIQCQVDSQVTMMFWYRQQPGQSLTLIATANQGSEATYESGFVIDKFPISRPNLTFSTLTVSNMSPEDSSIYLCSVGVTGDSPLHFGNGTRLTVT.

The rearrangement links TRBV6-5 to TRBJ1-2; possibly TRBD1 for D (6 bases). Germline V gene data show CDR1 as MNHEY and CDR2 as SVGAGI. The CDR3 has 13 amino acids. The V end was cut by 1 base, the J end by 7 bases, with 10 bases between. CDR3: CASSYLGAAGYTF. In DNA, the CDR3 is TGTGCCAGCAGTTACTTGGGGGCGGCTGGCTACACCTTC.

The V call is TRBV5-1, the J call TRBJ1-1; no reliable D call. V lost 0 bases and J 1 base, leaving 7 bases between the germline ends. The germline V gene has CDR1 SGHRS and CDR2 YFSETQ. CDR3 length: 14 residues. The DNA for the CDR3 is TGCGCCAGCAGCTTGGGGGCGGCGAACACTGAAGCTTTCTTT. Translating gives CASSLGAANTEAFF.

The table lists this clone with a few counts. The rearrangement links TRBV29-1 to TRBJ1-1; unclear D gene. The CDR3 sequence is 12 residues long. Germline loops: CDR1 SQVTM, CDR2 ANQGSEA. V was pared by 5 bases and J by 1 base, with 8 bases between. The CDR3 DNA follows: TGCAGCGTTCACAATGGGAACACTGAAGCTTTCTTT. Its translation: CSVHNGNTEAFF.

This clone came up a few times. This chain joins TRBV28 and TRBJ2-5; D is possibly TRBD1 or TRBD2 (6 bases each). The CDR3 consists of 14 residues. Germline V CDR1 and CDR2: MDHEN, SYDVKM. Trimming removed 2 bases at V and 5 bases at J, with 12 bases between. For the CDR3, the DNA is TGTGCCAGCAGTTTACCGGGGGCGAAGGAGACCCAGTACTTC. Translating it yields CASSLPGAKETQYF. Looking up the rest from reference TRBV28 and TRBJ2-5 gives the full variable domain: DVKVTQSSRYLVKRTGEKVFLECVQDMDHENMFWYRQDPGLGLRLIYFSYDVKMKEKGDIPEGYSVSREKKERFSLILESASTNQTSMYLCASSLPGAKETQYFGPGTRLLVL.

The V gene is TRBV30, the J gene TRBJ1-1; D uncertain. There are 15 residues in the CDR3. V dropped 0 bases and J dropped 4 bases, with 15 bases sitting between them. Germline CDR1 GTSNPN, CDR2 SVGIG (reference sequence). CDR3: CAWSVLGPWGTEAFF. In DNA form, the CDR3 reads TGTGCCTGGAGTGTACTAGGGCCGTGGGGCACTGAAGCTTTCTTT.

The chain links TRBV4-1 to TRBJ2-1, with 10 positions matching TRBD2. This CDR3 comprises 16 residues. J lost 7 bases, V lost 1 base, and 7 bases had no gene match. CDR1 and CDR2 (germline): MGHRA, YSYEKL. The CDR3 region has the DNA TGCGCCAGCAGCCAAGCTAGCGGGGGCCTCGGGAATGAGCAGTTCTTC. This encodes CASSQASGGLGNEQFF.

The sample holds a few counts of this clone. The CDR3 sequence is CAWSSSINTQYF. As DNA, the CDR3 is TGTGCCTGGAGTTCCTCGATAAATACGCAGTATTTT. The genes are TRBV30 and TRBJ2-3; D remains ambiguous. Trimming removed 2 bases from V and 7 bases from J, with 10 bases in between. Germline V CDR1 and CDR2: GTSNPN, SVGIG (reference sequence). The CDR3 has 12 residues.

The genes are TRBV9 and TRBJ2-5; 7 nucleotides agree with TRBD2. J gave up 5 bases and V 0 bases, and 7 bases lay outside the gene matches. The CDR3 has 15 amino acids. Germline CDR1 SGDLS, CDR2 YYNGEE. The CDR3 nucleotides read TGTGCCAGCAGCGTAGGTAACGGGGGGAAGGAGACCCAGTACTTC. Its protein is CASSVGNGGKETQYF.

The CDR3 DNA sequence: TGTGCCAGCAGCTTGATGGGTTGGGAGACCCAGTACTTC. It yields the protein CASSLMGWETQYF. This chain uses TRBV11-2 with TRBJ2-5; D unresolved. The V end lost 3 bases, the J end lost 5 bases, and 10 bases lay between the germline ends. Germline V lookup: CDR1 SGHAT, CDR2 FQNNGV. The CDR3 covers 13 residues.

V usage is TRBV29-1 and J usage is TRBJ1-4; TRBD1 might be the D (5 bases). CDR3 length: 11 amino acids. V was cut by 7 bases and J by 15 bases, with 18 bases left in between. From germline, CDR1 is SQVTM and CDR2 ANQGSEA. In DNA, the CDR3 is TGCAGCGGGGGACTTGATGGTTGGGTGTTTTTT. It is translated as CSGGLDGWVFF.

This sequence joins TRBV28 and TRBJ2-7, with 7 bases identical to TRBD1. Germline CDR1 and CDR2: MDHEN and SYDVKM. The V gene end was trimmed by 6 bases and the J gene end by 2 bases; junction bases not matched to a gene: 10. The CDR3 runs to 15 residues. The DNA for the CDR3 is TGTGCCAGCAGCAAGCCAGGGACAGTAACCTACGAGCAGTACTTC. It is translated as CASSKPGTVTYEQYF.

Of note for this clone: One end of the junction fails to match germline, which may point to a read error. The J gene is TRBJ2-3, the V gene TRBV7-2; D remains ambiguous. This CDR3 spans 12 amino acids. Germline V gene data show CDR1 as SGHTA and CDR2 as FQGNSA. This chain's CDR3 is CASNLLVDTQYF. The CDR3 DNA is TGTGCCAGCAACTTATTGGTAGATACGCAGTATTTT. Full variable domain (remainder filled in from reference TRBV7-2 and TRBJ2-3): GAGVSQSPSNKVTEKGKDVELRCDPISGHTALYWYRQSLGQGLEFLIYFQGNSAPDKSGLPSDRFSAERTGGSVSTLTIQRTQQEDSAVYLCASNLLVDTQYFGPGTRLTVL.

The rearrangement uses TRBV29-1 and TRBJ2-5; no definite D call. V was pared by 4 bases and J by 5 bases, with 14 bases between. The CDR3 runs to 13 residues. CDR1 and CDR2 from the germline V gene are SQVTM and ANQGSEA. As DNA, the CDR3 is TGCAGCGTTGCGTCCAGGATGGGGGAGACCCAGTACTTC. This gives the protein CSVASRMGETQYF.

This chain connects TRBV4-2 to TRBJ2-5; D perhaps matches TRBD2 (5 bases). CDR1 and CDR2 from the germline V gene are LGHNA and YNFKEQ. The CDR3 sequence is 14 residues long. V was pared by 5 bases and J by 3 bases, with 13 bases between. The CDR3 here is CASSAYRGEETQYF. CDR3 DNA: TGTGCCAGCAGCGCCTATCGGGGAGAAGAGACCCAGTACTTC.

This clone was found once. In DNA form, the CDR3 reads TGTGCCAGCAGCTTAGCAAGCGGGGGGCTCTTCAGCGCCCAGTACTTC. Residues: CASSLASGGLFSAQYF. The chain has TRBV11-2 and TRBJ2-5, with 9 nucleotides matching TRBD2. CDR3 length: 16 amino acids. V gave up 1 base and J gave up 9 bases; unmatched junction bases: 12. CDR1 SGHAT and CDR2 FQNNGV come from the germline V gene.

The rearrangement uses TRBV30 and TRBJ2-5; TRBD1 is a possible D gene (6 bases). The germline CDR1 and CDR2 sequences are GTSNPN and SVGIG (reference sequence). CDR3 length: 15 amino acids. With 2 bases removed from V and 3 bases from J, the gap between germline ends came to 16 bases. The CDR3 DNA sequence: TGTGCCTGGAGTCGTCGGGCAGGGGCTGAAGAGACCCAGTACTTC. This translates into CAWSRRAGAEETQYF.

Turning to this clone: The same CDR3 can be traced to other DNA sequences in this sample. The chain uses TRBV30 and TRBJ1-5; D gene ambiguous. Per germline, CDR1 GTSNPN and CDR2 SVGIG (reference sequence). This CDR3 region has 11 residues. V was clipped by 0 bases and J by 6 bases, with 3 bases between them. CDR3 bases: TGTGCCTGGAGTGTGGGTCAGCCCCAGCATTTT. It specifies CAWSVGQPQHF.

The gene calls are TRBV5-6 and TRBJ2-1; D is possibly TRBD2 (6 bases). This CDR3 contains 14 residues. With 2 bases removed from V and 9 bases from J, the gap between germline ends came to 15 bases. CDR1 SGHDT and CDR2 YYEEEE come from the germline V gene. Here the CDR3 reads CASSFRKLLAEQFF. DNA for the CDR3: TGTGCCAGCAGCTTTAGAAAGCTACTAGCTGAGCAGTTCTTC.